This TCR beta chain was profiled in a study of spatial heterogeneity in lung cancer. At the level of the study: There were consistently more beta-chain sequences detected than alpha-chain sequences. Study conclusions and caveats: Compared with follow-up, resection was when ubiquitous expanded tumor TCRs appeared in blood more.

There are many counts of this clonotype. Its specificity is not known. As to time point: sample taken at primary tumor resection. From tumor, nontumor lung or frozen PBMC, whole RNA was taken unsorted for sequencing. Donors were around 70 untreated early-stage non-small cell lung cancer patients. Germline assignment: CDR1 MNHEY and CDR2 SMNVEV (reference sequence). The CDR3 loop spans 15 amino acids. Trimming stripped 2 bases from V and 6 bases from J, with 16 bases between. Individually, TCR cDNA molecules were each labelled with a unique molecular identifier. TCRdb re-derived calls from the 5' RACE reads in MiXCR, one entry per CDR3 protein. The table has around 23,000 distinct CDR3 sequences, about 4.6% seen once.

This receptor was obtained from a male donor with early-stage non-small cell lung cancer. The J gene is TRBJ1-1, the V gene TRBV27; D is unclear. The sample was PBMCs, taken at surgery. CDR3 region: CASSLGAAAVSEAFF. The CDR3 coding sequence is TGTGCCAGCAGTTTAGGTGCGGCAGCAGTATCTGAAGCTTTCTTT.